A selection of T cell receptor beta chains follows, all from one sample in a study of molecular identifiers for immune sequencing clone quantification. TCRdb ran MiXCR on the PCR reads and lists one entry per CDR3 protein. Seen here are fewer than 350,000 distinct CDR3 sequences, about a fifth observed once, and the top ten hold about 0.79%. Sequenced sample: naive CD8+ T cells from blood, with Jurkat cell RNA spiked in. The source is a human donor in good health. Some libraries in this study had Jurkat cell RNA spiked in. Both conserved end residues are trimmed from each CDR3. D genes are given only for firm matches. The size of a clone is reported for some rows only, either as once, few or many, or as a class for expanded clones.

D gene | J gene | clone size | V gene | CDR3 protein
TRBD1 | TRBJ2-5 | many | TRBV12-3/TRBV12-4 | ATLSWDRGWQTQY
TRBD1 | TRBJ2-4 | - | TRBV13 | ASSEGGRLLPKNIQY
TRBD2 | TRBJ2-7 | - | TRBV4-3 | ASSSGASGDYEQY
- | TRBJ1-1 | many | TRBV30 | AWTDPMNTEAF
TRBD2 | TRBJ2-1 | - | TRBV6-2/TRBV6-3 | ASSYSETSGGNEQL
TRBD1 | TRBJ1-5 | - | TRBV6-2/TRBV6-3 | ASRSTGGNRPQH
- | TRBJ2-3 | - | TRBV12-3/TRBV12-4 | AGSLEVIAGGRPDTQY
- | TRBJ2-7 | many | TRBV4-3 | ASSQTASFKYEQY
- | TRBJ2-3 | - | TRBV11-2 | ASSLGGPVVWTDTQY
TRBD2 | TRBJ2-7 | many | TRBV5-6 | ASRLHGAGGHYEQY
- | TRBJ2-6 | few | TRBV7-2 | ASSLFLGANVLT
- | TRBJ2-3 | few | TRBV30 | AWSGGLRSTDTQY
TRBD2 | TRBJ2-7 | many | TRBV5-1 | ASSPIPGLAGVPTSSYEQY
- | TRBJ2-7 | many | TRBV7-9 | ASSPQAGEQY
TRBD1 | TRBJ1-6 | - | TRBV27 | ASSPRQGVPLH
- | TRBJ1-1 | many | TRBV9 | ASSPDGPNTEAF
- | TRBJ1-4 | many | TRBV6-5 | ASSPRRGWSEKLF
TRBD1 | TRBJ1-4 | many | TRBV5-4 | ASSSGTEYGEKLF
- | TRBJ2-7 | few | TRBV2 | ASSVMVAGPGEQY
TRBD1 | TRBJ2-3 | - | TRBV19 | ASKDRVTDTQY
TRBD2 | TRBJ2-1 | few | TRBV4-1 | ASSQARGLVNEQF
- | TRBJ2-2 | many | TRBV7-6 | ASSISTGELF
- | TRBJ1-5 | many | TRBV30 | AWSGAGDQPQH
- | TRBJ1-1 | many | TRBV12-3/TRBV12-4 | ASSYGQSTEAF